This T cell receptor (beta chain) was sequenced during a study of cytomegalovirus exposure and HLA in healthy donors. This PCR relied on a set of 60 Vbeta primers and 13 Jbeta primers. Profiling relied on immunoSEQ multiplex PCR, and the TCRdb table lists in-frame clones only, not all of them. This sample has approximately 74,000 clones, with around 80% found just once. Worth noting for this clone: What it binds is not known.

Study-wide points: Later on, a genetic analysis was performed. It linked a missense variant in DCLRE1C with V- and J-gene trimming of TCR beta. Per a later analysis, 15,000 to 20,000 TCR beta sequences showed association with HLA alleles at 0.05 false discovery rate.

The sequenced material came from PBMCs. The clonotype was recovered from a woman in her twenties or thirties in good health and CMV-seronegative.

This chain's CDR3 is CASSLDRDRGRREQYF. CDR3 sequence (DNA): TGTGCCAGCAGCTTGGATCGGGACAGGGGGCGTCGCGAGCAGTACTTC. The chain combines TRBV5-4 with TRBJ2-7, with 12 bases fitting TRBD1. V dropped 0 bases and J dropped 6; count of bases not matched to a gene: 7. Germline lookup yields CDR1 SGHNT and CDR2 YYREEE (reference sequence). This CDR3 is built from 16 residues.